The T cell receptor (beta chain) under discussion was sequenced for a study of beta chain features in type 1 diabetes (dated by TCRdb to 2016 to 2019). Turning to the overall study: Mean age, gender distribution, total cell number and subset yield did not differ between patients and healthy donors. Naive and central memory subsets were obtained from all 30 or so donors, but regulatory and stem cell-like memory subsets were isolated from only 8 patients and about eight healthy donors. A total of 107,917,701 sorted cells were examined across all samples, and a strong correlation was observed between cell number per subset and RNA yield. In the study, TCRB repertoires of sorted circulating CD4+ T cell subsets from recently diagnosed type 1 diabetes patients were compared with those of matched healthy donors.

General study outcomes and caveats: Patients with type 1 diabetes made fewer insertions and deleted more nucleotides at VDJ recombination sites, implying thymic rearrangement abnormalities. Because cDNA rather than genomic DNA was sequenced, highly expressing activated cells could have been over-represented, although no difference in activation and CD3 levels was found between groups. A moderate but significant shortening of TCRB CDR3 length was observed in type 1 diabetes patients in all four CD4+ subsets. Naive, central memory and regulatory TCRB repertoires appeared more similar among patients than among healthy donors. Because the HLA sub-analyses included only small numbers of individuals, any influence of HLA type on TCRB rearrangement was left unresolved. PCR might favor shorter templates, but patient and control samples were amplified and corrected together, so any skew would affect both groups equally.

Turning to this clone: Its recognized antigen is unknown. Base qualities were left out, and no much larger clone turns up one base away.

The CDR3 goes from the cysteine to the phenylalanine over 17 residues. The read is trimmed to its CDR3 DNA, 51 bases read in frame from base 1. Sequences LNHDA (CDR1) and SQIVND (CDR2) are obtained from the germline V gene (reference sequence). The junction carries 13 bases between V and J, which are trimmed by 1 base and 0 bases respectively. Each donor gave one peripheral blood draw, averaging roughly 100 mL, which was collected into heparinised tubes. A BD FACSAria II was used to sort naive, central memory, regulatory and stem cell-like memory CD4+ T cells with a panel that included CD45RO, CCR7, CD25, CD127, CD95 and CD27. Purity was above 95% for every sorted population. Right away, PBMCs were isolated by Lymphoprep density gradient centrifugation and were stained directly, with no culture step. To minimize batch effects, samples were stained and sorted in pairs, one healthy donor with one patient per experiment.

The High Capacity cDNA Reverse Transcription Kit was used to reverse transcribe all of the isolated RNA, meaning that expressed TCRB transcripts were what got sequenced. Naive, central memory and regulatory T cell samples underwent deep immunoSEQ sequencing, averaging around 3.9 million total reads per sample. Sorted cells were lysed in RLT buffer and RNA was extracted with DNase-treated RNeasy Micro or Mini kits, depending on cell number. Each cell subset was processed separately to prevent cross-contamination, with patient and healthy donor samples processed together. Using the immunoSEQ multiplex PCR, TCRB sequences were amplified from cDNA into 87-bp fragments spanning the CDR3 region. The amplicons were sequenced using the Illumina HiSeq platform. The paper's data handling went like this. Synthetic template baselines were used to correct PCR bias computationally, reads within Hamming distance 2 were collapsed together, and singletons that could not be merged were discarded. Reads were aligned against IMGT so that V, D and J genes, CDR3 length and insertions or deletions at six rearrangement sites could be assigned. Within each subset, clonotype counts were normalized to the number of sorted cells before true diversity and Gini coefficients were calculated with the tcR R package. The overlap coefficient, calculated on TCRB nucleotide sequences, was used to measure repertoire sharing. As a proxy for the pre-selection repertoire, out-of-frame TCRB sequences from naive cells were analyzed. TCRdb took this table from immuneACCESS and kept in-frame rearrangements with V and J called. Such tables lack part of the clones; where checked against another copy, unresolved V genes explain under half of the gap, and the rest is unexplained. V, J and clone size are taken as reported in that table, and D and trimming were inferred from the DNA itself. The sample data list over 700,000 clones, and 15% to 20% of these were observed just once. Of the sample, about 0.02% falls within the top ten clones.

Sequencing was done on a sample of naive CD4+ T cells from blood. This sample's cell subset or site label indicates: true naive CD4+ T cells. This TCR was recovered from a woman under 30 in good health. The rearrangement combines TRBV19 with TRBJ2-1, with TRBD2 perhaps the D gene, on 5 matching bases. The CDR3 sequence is CASSIVGGSGSYNEQFF. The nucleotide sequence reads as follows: TGTGCCAGTAGTATAGTGGGCGGGTCAGGCTCCTACAATGAGCAGTTCTTC.